A single sample is the source of the 26 T cell receptor beta chains below, sequenced in a study of beta chain features in type 1 diabetes. Findings and limits, study-wide: Within each of all four CD4+ subsets, Type 1 diabetes patients had TCRB CDR3s that were moderately but significantly shorter.

These receptors lack a known antigen. The investigators reverse transcribed all of the isolated RNA, so they sequenced expressed TCRB transcripts. TCRdb's table, derived via immunoSEQ multiplex PCR, lists solely in-frame clones and lacks some. Of roughly 400,000 clones detected, over 9% appear once; the ten largest clones hold about 0.6%. Sequenced material: central memory CD4+ T cells from blood. The receptor source for this set is a man aged 25 to 45 with type 1 diabetes.

The chain recombines TRBV30 with TRBJ2-5; possibly TRBD1 for D (8 bases). CDR1 and CDR2 from the germline V gene are GTSNPN and SVGIG (reference sequence). The CDR3 spans 15 residues. The ends were cut back, 8 bases at V and 7 bases at J, with 26 bases in the middle. The CDR3 loop reads CAGTPGTGQRGTQYF. The CDR3 DNA sequence: TGTGCCGGAACCCCGGGGACAGGCCAGCGGGGGACCCAGTACTTC.

This clone appeared a few times. J is TRBJ1-1 and V is TRBV19; the D is unclear. V was trimmed by 6 bases and J by 0 bases, leaving 8 bases between them. This CDR3 spans 13 amino acids. Germline V lookup: CDR1 LNHDA, CDR2 SQIVND (reference sequence). The CDR3 nucleotides are TGTGCCAGTAGCTCGGATGTGAACACTGAAGCTTTCTTT. It specifies CASSSDVNTEAFF.

This clone was observed a handful of times. The rearrangement joins TRBV7-8 to TRBJ1-4; no reliable D call. Germline V gene lookup returns CDR1 SGHVS and CDR2 FQNEAQ. There are 14 residues in the CDR3. V shed 6 bases and J shed 11 bases, with 19 bases lying between them. The CDR3 here is CASSSGPSSKKLFF. DNA of the CDR3: TGTGCCAGCAGTTCCGGACCGTCCTCCAAGAAACTGTTTTTT.

This chain connects TRBV6-1 to TRBJ2-3; D is unresolved. The V gene's germline CDR1 is MNHNS and CDR2 SASEGT. The CDR3 extends over 11 amino acids. V was clipped by 8 bases and J by 4 bases, with 7 bases between them. The CDR3 coding sequence is TGTGCCAGCCGAATGGCAGATACGCAGTATTTT. Protein: CASRMADTQYF.

V is TRBV6-6 and J is TRBJ1-2, with D hard to call. The V and J ends lost 5 bases and 8 bases respectively, with 12 bases between them. CDR3 size: 12 residues. CDR1 is MNHNY, CDR2 SVGAGI, per germline (reference sequence). Here the CDR3 DNA reads TGTGCCAGCAGTAAAAGAGATTGGGGCTACACCTTC. Its translation is CASSKRDWGYTF.

The sample holds a few counts of this clone. The chain combines TRBV7-2 with TRBJ2-7; maybe TRBD2 (6 bases). The CDR3 extends over 14 amino acids. V lost 0 bases and J lost 2, with 8 bases in between. In germline, CDR1 is SGHTA, CDR2 FQGNSA. Written as DNA, the CDR3 is TGTGCCAGCAGCTTAGCGCGGGGTCCCTACGAGCAGTACTTC. Protein product: CASSLARGPYEQYF.

As DNA, the CDR3 is TGTGCCAGCAGCAAGAACCCGGGGACAGGGGGAAGCGAGCAGTACTTC. This translates into CASSKNPGTGGSEQYF. The rearrangement joins TRBV9 to TRBJ2-7; 11 nucleotides match TRBD1. The CDR3 extends over 16 amino acids. V gave up 4 bases and J gave up 6 bases; unmatched junction bases: 12. CDR1 and CDR2 from the germline V gene are SGDLS and YYNGEE. Complete variable domain (other parts from reference TRBV9 and TRBJ2-7): DSGVTQTPKHLITATGQRVTLRCSPRSGDLSVYWYQQSLDQGLQFLIQYYNGEERAKGNILERFSAQQFPDLHSELNLSSLELGDSALYFCASSKNPGTGGSEQYFGPGTRLTVT.

This clone turned up a few times. This chain links TRBV18 with TRBJ2-7; no firm D call. V lost 2 bases and J lost 0, with 5 bases in between. CDR3 length: 13 residues. Germline V gene data show CDR1 as KGHSH and CDR2 as LQKENI. The CDR3 coding sequence is TGTGCCAGCTCACCAACTAACTCCTACGAGCAGTACTTC. It codes for CASSPTNSYEQYF.

This clone was counted ten times or more. This CDR3 reads CAISDRGRDGYTF. The CDR3 DNA sequence: TGTGCCATCAGTGACAGGGGGCGCGATGGCTACACCTTC. The genes are TRBV10-3 and TRBJ1-2; 8 nucleotides align to TRBD1. This CDR3 region has 13 residues. Per germline, CDR1 ENHRY and CDR2 SYGVKD. Unmatched junction bases numbered 3, after V lost 3 bases and J lost 6 bases.

As regards this clone: A much larger clone lies a single base off, so this may be a read error. J is TRBJ2-5 and V is TRBV28, with no clear D. The CDR3 length is 11 residues. The V gene lost 8 bases and the J gene lost 1 base, with 5 bases spanning the gap. Germline lookup yields CDR1 MDHEN and CDR2 SYDVKM. CDR3 in DNA: TGTGCCAGCTCCCTCCAAGAGACCCAGTACTTC. Amino acids: CASSLQETQYF.

The chain recombines TRBV7-7 with TRBJ2-1; no firm D call. V was cut by 4 bases and J by 8 bases, with 9 bases left in between. The germline V gene has CDR1 SSHAT and CDR2 FNYEAQ (reference sequence). CDR3 length equals 12 residues. This CDR3 reads CASSYAGDEQFF. DNA of the CDR3: TGTGCCAGCAGCTACGCTGGCGATGAGCAGTTCTTC.

Worth noting for this clone: Additional DNA sequences in this sample encode the identical CDR3. The chain links TRBV28 to TRBJ1-1; 8 nucleotides agree with TRBD1. After removal of 4 bases from V and 2 bases from J, the junction contained 3 bases not matched to a gene. The CDR3 runs 14 residues. Germline CDR1 is MDHEN and CDR2 is SYDVKM. DNA of the CDR3: TGTGCCAGCAGTTCGGCAGGGGGCAACACTGAAGCTTTCTTT. Protein sequence: CASSSAGGNTEAFF.

There are many counts of this clone. The rearrangement joins TRBV7-2 to TRBJ2-3, with 10 bases aligning to TRBD2. The CDR3 spans 16 residues. The V segment lost 5 bases and the J segment 3 bases; nucleotides outside the gene matches: 8. Germline CDR1 and CDR2: SGHTA and FQGNSA. CDR3 DNA sequence: TGTGCCAGCAGCCCAGGGACTAGCGTGAGGACAGATACGCAGTATTTT. Its translation: CASSPGTSVRTDTQYF.

The V gene is TRBV29-1, the J gene TRBJ1-1; D call uncertain. Between the trimmed V and J ends, which lost 4 bases and 4 bases, there was a span of 16 bases. CDR1 is SQVTM, CDR2 ANQGSEA, per germline. The CDR3 totals 14 residues. The CDR3 nucleotides read TGCAGCGTTGGGACTGCTCTTGTCCCCACTGAAGCTTTCTTT. Its translation: CSVGTALVPTEAFF.

In this sample, this clone turned up many times. This chain uses TRBV2 with TRBJ2-1; D not certain. Trimming left V 4 bases short and J 6 bases short, with 4 bases between. Germline V gene lookup returns CDR1 SNHLY and CDR2 FYNNEI. There are 11 residues in the CDR3. The CDR3 coding sequence is TGTGCCAGCAGTGTCGTCAATGAGCAGTTCTTC. Its protein product is CASSVVNEQFF.

The rearrangement joins TRBV11-3 to TRBJ2-3; D possibly matches TRBD1 or TRBD2 (5 bases each). Germline values: CDR1 SGHNT, CDR2 YENEEA. The length of the CDR3 is 17 residues. Trimming shortened V by 4 bases and J by 1 base, and 18 bases separated the two germline ends. Written as DNA, the CDR3 is TGTGCCAGCAGCTCCAGGGTAGCGTCGGACGGCACAGATACGCAGTATTTT. It codes for CASSSRVASDGTDTQYF.

This chain links TRBV10-2 with TRBJ2-7; 11 bases align to TRBD2. V lost 7 bases and J lost 5; bases outside the gene matches: 4. The germline V gene has CDR1 WSHSY and CDR2 SAAADI. This CDR3 spans 13 amino acids. In DNA, the CDR3 is TGCGCCAGCATACTAGCGGGAGCGGACGAGCAGTACTTC. Amino acid sequence: CASILAGADEQYF.

J is TRBJ2-5 and V is TRBV2, with TRBD2 as a possible D gene (6 bases). The CDR3 spans 14 residues. V dropped 7 bases and J dropped 5 bases, with 17 bases sitting between them. The V gene's germline CDR1 is SNHLY and CDR2 FYNNEI. For the CDR3, the DNA is TGTGCCAGCACGCGGACCCTTGGGGGGGAGACCCAGTACTTC. This encodes CASTRTLGGETQYF. The whole variable domain, filled in from reference TRBV2 and TRBJ2-5, reads EPEVTQTPSHQVTQMGQEVILRCVPISNHLYFYWYRQILGQKVEFLVSFYNNEISEKSEIFDDQFSVERPDGSNFTLKIRSTKLEDSAMYFCASTRTLGGETQYFGPGTRLLVL.

The chain joins TRBV2 to TRBJ1-6, with TRBD1 matching over 9 bases. Per the germline V gene, CDR1 is SNHLY and CDR2 is FYNNEI. This CDR3 comprises 13 residues. The ends lost 9 bases at V and 8 bases at J; junction bases unmatched: 5. CDR3 protein: CASTRQGDSPLHF. As DNA, the CDR3 is TGTGCCAGTACCCGACAGGGGGATTCACCCCTCCACTTT. The complete variable domain, with remaining parts taken from reference TRBV2 and TRBJ1-6, reads EPEVTQTPSHQVTQMGQEVILRCVPISNHLYFYWYRQILGQKVEFLVSFYNNEISEKSEIFDDQFSVERPDGSNFTLKIRSTKLEDSAMYFCASTRQGDSPLHFGNGTRLTVT.

The sample holds many counts of this clone. The chain links TRBV18 to TRBJ1-5, with a possible D match to TRBD1 (5 bases). The CDR3 is 14 amino acids. The germline V gene encodes CDR1 KGHSH and CDR2 LQKENI. Trimming removed 3 bases at V and 9 bases at J, with 15 bases between. In DNA, the CDR3 is TGTGCCAGCTCACCGGACGCGGGGCCGGGGCCCCAGCATTTT. It translates to CASSPDAGPGPQHF.

V gene TRBV29-1 combines with J gene TRBJ2-1; the D is unclear. Germline CDR1 and CDR2: SQVTM and ANQGSEA. Trimming left V 6 bases short and J 0 bases short, with 12 bases between. The CDR3 totals 14 residues. CDR3 DNA: TGCAGCGTCGTCGGGTTCACCTCCTACAATGAGCAGTTCTTC. Its protein is CSVVGFTSYNEQFF.

In this sample, this clone turned up a few times. In DNA, the CDR3 is TGCAGTGCTAGCGACACTGAAGCTTTCTTT. Protein product: CSASDTEAFF. The chain joins TRBV20-1 to TRBJ1-1; D gene unclear. The germline V gene encodes CDR1 DFQATT and CDR2 SNEGSKA (reference sequence). V gave up 3 bases and J gave up 3 bases, with 2 bases separating them. The CDR3 has 10 residues.

V gene TRBV28 combines with J gene TRBJ2-3, with TRBD2 matching 12 bases. The CDR3 spans 15 residues. Germline V gives CDR1 MDHEN, CDR2 SYDVKM. The J segment lost 4 bases and the V segment lost 6 bases, leaving 5 bases of the junction unmatched. The DNA of the CDR3 is TGTGCCAGCAGATCCGGGACTAGCGGGTCAGATACGCAGTATTTT. Translating gives CASRSGTSGSDTQYF.

This chain links TRBV5-4 with TRBJ1-1; D possibly corresponds to TRBD1 (5 bases). CDR3 length: 15 amino acids. Germline loops: CDR1 SGHNT, CDR2 YYREEE (reference sequence). Trimming left V 0 bases short and J 3 bases short, with 12 bases between. The chain's CDR3 is CASSLAGRADTEAFF. Written as DNA, the CDR3 is TGTGCCAGCAGCTTGGCCGGCAGGGCCGACACTGAAGCTTTCTTT.

This clone appeared a few times. This rearrangement joins TRBV6-5 to TRBJ2-1; no reliable D call. CDR3 length equals 15 residues. The V gene's germline CDR1 is MNHEY and CDR2 SVGAGI. Trimming removed 2 bases from V and 4 bases from J, with 12 bases in between. The DNA of the CDR3 is TGTGCCAGCAGTTACCAACAGCTAGAGTACAATGAGCAGTTCTTC. This codes for CASSYQQLEYNEQFF.

This clone turned up a few times. The chain employs TRBV6-1 and TRBJ2-2; D might be TRBD1 or TRBD2, each matching 6 bases. Per germline, CDR1 MNHNS and CDR2 SASEGT. The CDR3 loop spans 13 amino acids. Trimming cost V 11 bases and J 4 bases, with 14 bases left between them. The CDR3 DNA is TGTGCCGGGGGGCAGGGTAGCACCGGGGAGCTGTTTTTT. This codes for CAGGQGSTGELFF.